Shown below are 19 T cell receptor beta chains from a single sample sequenced in a study of control samples from healthy donors and cancer patients. Assay: immunoSEQ multiplex PCR; the TCRdb copy retains only in-frame clones and omits some. The sample consists of 150,000 to 200,000 clones, 91% of them appearing once. The sample was blood. These receptors all stem from a woman aged 25-40 years in good health.

V usage is TRBV28 and J usage is TRBJ2-5; TRBD1 agrees at 7 bases. V shed 5 bases, J shed 3 bases, and the junction held 3 bases outside the gene matches. CDR1 and CDR2 from the germline V gene are MDHEN and SYDVKM. This CDR3 spans 13 amino acids. CDR3 in amino acids: CASSPRGKETQYF. As DNA, the CDR3 is TGTGCCAGCAGTCCCAGGGGGAAAGAGACCCAGTACTTC.

The chain uses TRBV7-6 and TRBJ1-1, with TRBD1 identical over 7 bases. The CDR3 has 14 residues. The germline CDR1 and CDR2 sequences are SGHVS and FNYEAQ. With 5 bases clipped from V and 1 base from J, the junction kept 4 bases outside the gene matches. The CDR3 bases are TGTGCCAGCAGCCCGAGGACAGGGAACACTGAAGCTTTCTTT. It yields the protein CASSPRTGNTEAFF. Filled out from reference TRBV7-6 and TRBJ1-1, the complete variable domain reads GAGVSQSPRYKVTKRGQDVALRCDPISGHVSLYWYRQALGQGPEFLTYFNYEAQQDKSGLPNDRFSAERPEGSISTLTIQRTEQRDSAMYRCASSPRTGNTEAFFGQGTRLTVV.

V and J are TRBV27 and TRBJ2-7, with a weak D call TRBD2 (5 bases). The CDR3 runs to 12 residues. V was clipped by 7 bases and J by 3 bases, with 10 bases between them. Germline CDR1 and CDR2: MNHEY and SMNVEV (reference sequence). CDR3 sequence reads: CASTPLDYEQYF. The CDR3 DNA reads as TGTGCCAGCACCCCACTAGACTACGAGCAGTACTTC.

The V call is TRBV2, the J call TRBJ1-3, with D perhaps matching TRBD1 (6 bases). The germline V gene has CDR1 SNHLY and CDR2 FYNNEI. CDR3 length: 13 residues. V lost 6 bases and J lost 4, with 10 bases in between. For the CDR3, the DNA is TGTGCCAGCAGCAGGGGAGGAGGAAACACCATATATTTT. This encodes CASSRGGGNTIYF.

The rearrangement uses TRBV24-1 and TRBJ2-6; D may be TRBD1 or TRBD2 (5 bases each). The CDR3 sequence is 17 residues long. V lost 3 bases and J lost 1, with 12 bases in between. Germline CDR1 is KGHDR and CDR2 is SFDVKD. DNA for the CDR3: TGTGCCACCAGTGATCCGGGACGGGGATCTGGGGCCAACGTCCTGACTTTC. Translation gives CATSDPGRGSGANVLTF.

The CDR3 here is CASSLSGVTEAFF. Here the CDR3 DNA reads TGTGCCAGCAGCTTATCCGGGGTTACTGAAGCTTTCTTT. V and J are TRBV11-3 and TRBJ1-1, with D unresolved. The CDR3 length is 13 residues. Germline V gene lookup returns CDR1 SGHNT and CDR2 YENEEA. The V end lost 2 bases, the J end lost 5 bases, and 9 bases lay between the germline ends.

V gene TRBV29-1 combines with J gene TRBJ1-1; possibly TRBD1 for D (6 bases). The CDR3 is 11 residues long. V was pared by 4 bases and J by 6 bases, with 9 bases between. Germline-derived CDR1 and CDR2 are SQVTM and ANQGSEA. The CDR3 reads CSVVGGPEAFF. The CDR3 nucleotides read TGCAGCGTTGTGGGGGGGCCTGAAGCTTTCTTT. The full variable domain, with the rest looked up from reference TRBV29-1 and TRBJ1-1, is SAVISQKPSRDICQRGTSLTIQCQVDSQVTMMFWYRQQPGQSLTLIATANQGSEATYESGFVIDKFPISRPNLTFSTLTVSNMSPEDSSIYLCSVVGGPEAFFGQGTRLTVV.

The chain links TRBV5-4 to TRBJ1-4; no clear D. Per germline, CDR1 SGHNT and CDR2 YYREEE (reference sequence). The CDR3 length is 13 residues. V lost 0 bases to trimming and J lost 3 bases, with 3 bases between them. The CDR3 spells CASSLVPNEKLFF. CDR3 nucleotides: TGTGCCAGCAGCTTGGTGCCTAATGAAAAACTGTTTTTT.

This sequence joins TRBV19 and TRBJ1-6; D remains unclear. V was pared by 0 bases and J by 10 bases, with 4 bases between. CDR3 length: 12 residues. Germline V gives CDR1 LNHDA, CDR2 SQIVND (reference sequence). The CDR3 region has the DNA TGTGCCAGTAGTATAGATGAATCACCCCTCCACTTT. Residues: CASSIDESPLHF.

The chain employs TRBV6-5 and TRBJ1-5; the D is unclear. Germline lookup yields CDR1 MNHEY and CDR2 SVGAGI. V gave up 5 bases and J gave up 0 bases, with 11 bases separating them. The CDR3 is 15 amino acids. The CDR3 loop reads CASSRRRDSNQPQHF. CDR3 bases: TGTGCCAGCAGTAGACGACGGGATAGCAATCAGCCCCAGCATTTT.

This clone was picked up one time. This chain joins TRBV7-2 and TRBJ2-3, with D uncertain. The V gene's germline CDR1 is SGHTA and CDR2 FQGNSA. The CDR3 is 13 amino acids. Trimming stripped 1 base from V and 6 bases from J, with 8 bases between. The CDR3 here is CASSLVLADTQYF. As DNA, the CDR3 is TGTGCCAGCAGCTTAGTCTTGGCGGATACGCAGTATTTT.

J is TRBJ2-7 and V is TRBV3-1 (or the pseudogene TRBV3-2), with 11 bases identical to TRBD1. From germline, CDR1 is LGHDT and CDR2 YNNKEL (reference sequence). This CDR3 contains 14 residues. The J segment lost 7 bases and the V segment lost 2 bases, leaving 4 bases of the junction unmatched. The DNA for the CDR3 is TGTGCCAGCAGCCAAAGCGGGACAGGGGGGGAGCAGTACTTC. Translated: CASSQSGTGGEQYF.

The rearrangement links TRBV10-2 to TRBJ1-6, with D uncertain. CDR1 and CDR2 from the germline V gene are WSHSY and SAAADI. V lost 2 bases to trimming and J lost 0 bases, with 5 bases between them. This CDR3 has 15 residues. The CDR3 protein is CASSEGGSYNSPLHF. CDR3 bases: TGCGCCAGCAGTGAGGGCGGCTCCTATAATTCACCCCTCCACTTT.

The chain couples TRBV27 to TRBJ2-1; TRBD1 is a possible D gene (6 bases). V was trimmed by 2 bases and J by 7 bases, leaving 15 bases between them. Germline-derived CDR1 and CDR2 are MNHEY and SMNVEV (reference sequence). This CDR3 has 15 amino acids. The CDR3 region has the DNA TGTGCCAGCAGTTTACGGCAGGGGTTGGTGAATGAGCAGTTCTTC. The encoded protein is CASSLRQGLVNEQFF.

In DNA, the CDR3 is TGTGCCAGCAGCGACCCGGGACAGGGGGCAGCAGACTATGGCTACACCTTC. Its protein product is CASSDPGQGAADYGYTF. The rearrangement links TRBV9 to TRBJ1-2; 12 bases agree with TRBD1. Germline V CDR1 and CDR2: SGDLS, YYNGEE. Germline trimming cut 3 bases from V and 3 bases from J; bases unmatched to any gene: 9. CDR3 length equals 17 residues.

The genes are TRBV15 and TRBJ1-4; 7 bases map to TRBD1. The ends lost 1 base at V and 7 bases at J; junction bases unmatched: 6. Germline CDR1 and CDR2: LNHNV and YYDKDF (reference sequence). CDR3 length equals 15 residues. Here the CDR3 reads CATSRGRDSPEKLFF. In DNA, the CDR3 is TGTGCCACCAGCAGAGGCCGGGACAGCCCTGAAAAACTGTTTTTT.

The chain carries TRBV28 and TRBJ1-1; D is ambiguous. Germline lookup yields CDR1 MDHEN and CDR2 SYDVKM. The germline V and J ends were trimmed by 1 base and 0 bases, with 12 bases remaining between them. The CDR3 sequence is 16 residues long. CDR3 bases: TGTGCCAGCAGTTTATCCCCACAGCTCCTGAACACTGAAGCTTTCTTT. This sequence encodes CASSLSPQLLNTEAFF.

As regards this clone: Other DNA sequences of this sample code for an identical CDR3. J is TRBJ1-5 and V is TRBV5-1; TRBD1 matches at 7 bases. Germline CDR1 and CDR2: SGHRS and YFSETQ. The CDR3 is made up of 15 amino acids. The ends lost 2 bases at V and 2 bases at J; junction bases unmatched: 4. CDR3 sequence: CASSFEGAGNQPQHF. The DNA of the CDR3 is TGCGCCAGCAGCTTTGAGGGGGCCGGCAATCAGCCCCAGCATTTT.

The CDR3 DNA is TGCGCCAGCAGCCTACCACAGGGGAATGAGCAGTTCTTC. This translates into CASSLPQGNEQFF. The chain joins TRBV5-1 to TRBJ2-1, with 7 bases fitting TRBD1. The ends lost 4 bases at V and 7 bases at J; junction bases unmatched: 5. This CDR3 region has 13 residues. The germline gives CDR1 SGHRS, CDR2 YFSETQ. Full variable domain (rest looked up from reference TRBV5-1 and TRBJ2-1): KAGVTQTPRYLIKTRGQQVTLSCSPISGHRSVSWYQQTPGQGLQFLFEYFSETQRNKGNFPGRFSGRQFSNSRSEMNVSTLELGDSALYLCASSLPQGNEQFFGPGTRLTVL.